The next 10 T cell receptor beta chains were all read from a single sample in a study of cytomegalovirus exposure and HLA in healthy donors. A multiplex PCR was run with 60 Vbeta primers and 13 Jbeta primers. The protocol was immunoSEQ multiplex PCR, while the TCRdb copy is restricted to in-frame clones and leaves out a portion. The data hold under 200,000 clones, with around three quarters observed a single time. The specimen was PBMCs. The receptors here all came from a man aged 40-50 years in good health and CMV-seronegative.

The chain employs TRBV4-1 and TRBJ2-1; D might be TRBD1 (5 bases). Germline CDR1 is MGHRA and CDR2 is YSYEKL. V was shortened by 5 bases and J by 2 bases, with 10 bases between the two germline ends. This CDR3 is built from 14 residues. The CDR3 reads CASSTQVTYNEQFF. The CDR3 bases are TGCGCCAGCAGCACACAGGTCACCTACAATGAGCAGTTCTTC.

The chain uses TRBV5-1 and TRBJ2-5; D remains ambiguous. The CDR3 runs 14 residues. V lost 0 bases to trimming and J lost 1 base, with 7 bases between them. Germline V CDR1 and CDR2: SGHRS, YFSETQ. The CDR3, as DNA: TGCGCCAGCAGCTTGGACGCCGGCCAAGAGACCCAGTACTTC. Protein sequence: CASSLDAGQETQYF.

Of note for this clone: The junction differs from germline at one of its ends, possibly a read error. The CDR3 loop reads CASSLAPGGDTIYF. The CDR3 nucleotides are TGTGCCAGCAGCCTAGCCCCGGGTGGAGACACCATATATTTT. The chain is built from TRBV7-9 and TRBJ1-3, with D uncertain. This CDR3 has 14 amino acids. Germline V gene data show CDR1 as SEHNR and CDR2 as FQNEAQ (reference sequence).

The chain employs TRBV5-1 and TRBJ2-1, with D maybe TRBD1 (5 bases). The V end lost 0 bases, the J end lost 8 bases, and 6 bases lay between the germline ends. This CDR3 contains 12 residues. Germline V lookup: CDR1 SGHRS, CDR2 YFSETQ. The CDR3 sequence is CASSLEGYEQFF. The DNA of the CDR3 is TGCGCCAGCAGCTTGGAGGGGTATGAGCAGTTCTTC.

This chain links TRBV19 with TRBJ1-4, with D possibly TRBD1 on 6 matching bases. Trimming took off 5 bases at V and 8 bases at J, with 15 bases between the two ends. CDR1 LNHDA and CDR2 SQIVND come from the germline V gene (reference sequence). CDR3 length: 14 amino acids. For the CDR3, the DNA is TGTGCCAGTAGTTACAGGGAAATTTCGGAAAAACTGTTTTTT. Translating it yields CASSYREISEKLFF.

The chain links TRBV5-1 to TRBJ2-5; 8 nucleotides line up with TRBD2. CDR1 SGHRS and CDR2 YFSETQ come from the germline V gene. The CDR3 extends over 16 amino acids. V was clipped by 0 bases and J by 2 bases; unmatched bases: 6. DNA for the CDR3: TGCGCCAGCAGCTTGGGGGGCGGGGGGCCTCAAGAGACCCAGTACTTC. This encodes CASSLGGGGPQETQYF.

The chain employs TRBV6-5 and TRBJ1-2; the match to TRBD1 covers 9 bases. With V trimmed by 2 bases and J by 5 bases, 9 bases remained unmatched. Per germline, CDR1 MNHEY and CDR2 SVGAGI. The CDR3 has 16 residues. This CDR3 is CASSYGTGGVYYGYTF. Here the CDR3 DNA reads TGTGCCAGCAGTTACGGAACAGGGGGCGTTTATTATGGCTACACCTTC.

This rearrangement joins TRBV5-4 to TRBJ2-3, with D possibly matching TRBD1 (5 bases). CDR3 length: 13 amino acids. The V end lost 0 bases, the J end lost 4 bases, and 6 bases lay between the germline ends. Germline CDR1 SGHNT, CDR2 YYREEE (reference sequence). The CDR3 is CASSLDRPDTQYF. In nucleotides, the CDR3 is TGTGCCAGCAGCTTGGACAGGCCAGATACGCAGTATTTT.

The V gene is TRBV11-3, the J gene TRBJ1-1; D perhaps matches TRBD1 (6 bases). Looked up from germline, CDR1 is SGHNT and CDR2 is YENEEA. This CDR3 contains 14 residues. Trimming stripped 5 bases from V and 1 base from J, with 11 bases between. CDR3: CASSQDSQNTEAFF. The CDR3 nucleotides read TGTGCCAGCAGCCAGGACAGCCAGAACACTGAAGCTTTCTTT.

The chain combines TRBV7-2 with TRBJ2-4; 7 nucleotides line up with TRBD1. V shed 0 bases, J shed 5 bases, and the junction held 4 bases outside the gene matches. The germline V gene has CDR1 SGHTA and CDR2 FQGNSA. This CDR3 spans 15 amino acids. The CDR3: CASSLARTGQNIQYF. The CDR3 coding sequence is TGTGCCAGCAGCTTAGCGCGGACAGGCCAAAACATTCAGTACTTC.